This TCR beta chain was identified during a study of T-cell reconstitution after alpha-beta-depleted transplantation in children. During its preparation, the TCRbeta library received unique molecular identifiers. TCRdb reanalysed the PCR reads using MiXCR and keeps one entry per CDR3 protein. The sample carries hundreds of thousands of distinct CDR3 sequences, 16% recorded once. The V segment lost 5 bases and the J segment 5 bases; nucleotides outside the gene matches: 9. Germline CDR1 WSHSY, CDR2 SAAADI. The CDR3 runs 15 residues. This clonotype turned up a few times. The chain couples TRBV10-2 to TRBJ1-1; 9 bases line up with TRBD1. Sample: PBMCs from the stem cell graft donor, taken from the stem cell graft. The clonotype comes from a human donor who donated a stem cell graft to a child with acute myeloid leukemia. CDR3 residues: CASSHLGTGNTEAFF. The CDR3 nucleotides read TGCGCCAGCAGTCATTTAGGGACAGGGAATACTGAAGCTTTCTTT.